The 13 T cell receptor beta chains reported below all come from one sample, sequenced in a study of regulatory T cells in long-lasting Graves disease. Indicated time point: persistent/refractory GD, antithyroid drugs over 5 years with positive TRAb. Scientists built the TCR library using RNA that was extracted from PBMCs. In building TCR beta libraries, iRepertoire HTBI primers were used together with Arm-PCR of CDR3 regions. TCRdb processed the multiplex PCR reads anew with MiXCR; each CDR3 protein has one entry. The sample consists of almost 350,000 distinct CDR3 sequences, roughly a fifth of them appearing once. Sequences were derived from peripheral blood mononuclear cells (PBMCs), sampled when the disease was refractory, from a patient treated with antithyroid drugs. These receptors all stem from a female donor with Graves disease.

In its sample, this clonotype was seen a few times. V gene TRBV9 combines with J gene TRBJ1-1, with D possibly being TRBD1 (5 bases). In germline, CDR1 is SGDLS, CDR2 YYNGEE. This CDR3 spans 14 amino acids. V was trimmed by 3 bases and J by 6 bases, leaving 15 bases between them. The CDR3 loop is CASSGSYGTAEAFF. Written as DNA, the CDR3 is TGTGCCAGCAGCGGAAGTTATGGGACCGCTGAAGCTTTCTTT.

This clonotype was counted a few times. The rearrangement links TRBV7-2 to TRBJ2-2, with 8 bases aligning to TRBD2. The germline V gene encodes CDR1 SGHTA and CDR2 FQGNSA. Trimming removed 5 bases from V and 7 bases from J; junction bases left unmatched: 3. This CDR3 spans 13 amino acids. The CDR3 sequence: CASSRGGIGELFF. The CDR3 nucleotides read TGTGCCAGCAGCCGCGGGGGGATCGGGGAGCTGTTTTTT.

This clonotype was detected a few times. The chain recombines TRBV4-2 with TRBJ2-5, with 8 bases aligning to TRBD2. The CDR3 is 13 amino acids. The J segment lost 5 bases and the V segment lost 4 bases, leaving 3 bases of the junction unmatched. Germline V gives CDR1 LGHNA, CDR2 YNFKEQ. Here the CDR3 reads CASSPREGETQYF. Here the CDR3 DNA reads TGTGCCAGCAGCCCCCGGGAGGGGGAGACCCAGTACTTC.

This clonotype appeared many times. V usage is TRBV3-1 and J usage is TRBJ1-2, with D perhaps matching TRBD1 (6 bases). Germline V gene lookup returns CDR1 LGHDT and CDR2 YNNKEL (reference sequence). Trimming took off 6 bases at V and 5 bases at J, with 16 bases between the two ends. The CDR3 extends over 14 amino acids. CDR3 region: CASSARGEGYGYTF. The CDR3 DNA follows: TGTGCCAGCAGTGCCAGGGGCGAGGGGTATGGCTACACCTTC.

This chain links TRBV4-1 with TRBJ2-5; D is unclear. Germline CDR1 is MGHRA and CDR2 is YSYEKL. V was trimmed by 5 bases and J by 1 base, leaving 8 bases between them. This CDR3 has 13 amino acids. CDR3 region: CASSVGPQETQYF. In DNA form, the CDR3 reads TGCGCCAGCAGCGTAGGGCCCCAAGAGACCCAGTACTTC.

This clonotype occurred a few times. This sequence joins TRBV7-9 and TRBJ2-7; D tentatively reads TRBD1 or TRBD2 (6 bases each). CDR3 length equals 14 residues. The germline V gene encodes CDR1 SEHNR and CDR2 FQNEAQ (reference sequence). V was shortened by 5 bases and J by 4 bases, with 15 bases between the two germline ends. The CDR3, as DNA: TGTGCCAGCAGCCAAAACGAGGGGGGTTACGAGCAGTACTTC. This codes for CASSQNEGGYEQYF.

This clonotype was recorded many times. The rearrangement uses TRBV7-2 and TRBJ2-7; TRBD2 aligns across 8 bases. The CDR3 extends over 15 amino acids. The junction had 6 bases not matched to a gene; V was cut back by 1 base and J by 4 bases. CDR1 is SGHTA and CDR2 is FQGNSA in the germline V gene. As DNA, the CDR3 is TGTGCCAGCAGCTTAGGTGGAGCGGGAGTATACGAGCAGTACTTC. Protein sequence: CASSLGGAGVYEQYF.

In nucleotides, the CDR3 is TGTGCCACCAGCAGAGATAGCTCCGGGGAGCTGTTTTTT. Amino acids: CATSRDSSGELFF. The chain employs TRBV15 and TRBJ2-2; D is uncertain. The CDR3 has 13 residues. Between the trimmed V and J ends, which lost 0 bases and 6 bases, there was a span of 5 bases. In germline, CDR1 is LNHNV, CDR2 YYDKDF (reference sequence).

This clonotype was observed a handful of times. This chain joins TRBV18 and TRBJ2-7, with 7 bases that match TRBD2. This CDR3 has 12 residues. Germline V gives CDR1 KGHSH, CDR2 LQKENI. V was clipped by 5 bases and J by 9 bases; unmatched bases: 7. The CDR3 DNA is TGTGCCAGCTCAACAGGCGGGGGAGGGCAGTACTTC. Amino acids: CASSTGGGGQYF.

This clonotype came up a few times. This chain connects TRBV20-1 to TRBJ2-3, with D possibly matching TRBD2 (7 bases). This CDR3 spans 17 amino acids. Between the trimmed V and J ends, which lost 2 bases and 2 bases, there was a span of 20 bases. Germline V gives CDR1 DFQATT, CDR2 SNEGSKA (reference sequence). CDR3 amino acids: CSARSASQGGLTDTQYF. In DNA, the CDR3 is TGCAGTGCTAGATCGGCCTCACAGGGAGGGCTCACAGATACGCAGTATTTT.

The chain couples TRBV4-3 to TRBJ2-7; D could derive from TRBD1 or TRBD2 (5 bases each). V lost 1 base and J 2 bases, leaving 12 bases between the germline ends. CDR3 length: 15 residues. Per germline, CDR1 LGHNA and CDR2 YSLEER. CDR3 loop: CASSQVRDGTYEQYF. CDR3 coding DNA: TGCGCCAGCAGCCAAGTACGGGACGGAACCTACGAGCAGTACTTC.

There are many counts of this clonotype. V is TRBV4-1 and J is TRBJ1-4; 8 positions agree with TRBD1. Germline values: CDR1 MGHRA, CDR2 YSYEKL. J was trimmed by 4 bases and V by 2 bases; bases with no gene match: 0. The CDR3 totals 14 residues. The CDR3 protein is CASSQTGGNEKLFF. Written as DNA, the CDR3 is TGCGCCAGCAGCCAAACAGGGGGTAATGAAAAACTGTTTTTT.

The sample holds many counts of this clonotype. The V gene is TRBV6-1, the J gene TRBJ1-2; possibly TRBD1 for D (5 bases). Germline lookup yields CDR1 MNHNS and CDR2 SASEGT. The germline V and J ends were trimmed by 7 bases and 8 bases, with 11 bases remaining between them. CDR3 length: 11 amino acids. CDR3 bases: TGTGCCAGCAACGCAGGGCAAGGCTACACCTTC. It translates to CASNAGQGYTF.